Sequencing of this T cell receptor (beta chain) was carried out in a study of neurological immune-mediated disorders. Study-level results: One related-CDR3 cluster, identified by phylogenetic grouping, held the repertoires of 18 of 34 multiple sclerosis patients and was a possible signature.

TCRdb redid the calling of the 5' RACE reads with MiXCR, one entry per CDR3 protein. Of roughly 89,000 distinct CDR3 sequences in the sample, 2.5% to 3% were seen once. Deletions cut 1 base from V and 7 bases from J, with 12 bases between. The CDR3 has 15 residues. Per germline, CDR1 SGHRS and CDR2 YFSETQ. In this sample, this clonotype turned up many times. The target antigen is unknown. This TCR was sampled from a woman aged 25 to 39 with multiple sclerosis. Sequencing was carried out using PBMCs. The rearrangement joins TRBV5-1 to TRBJ1-6, with D possibly being TRBD1 (6 bases). The CDR3 is CASSLTGAENSPLHF. The CDR3 DNA reads as TGCGCCAGCAGCTTGACGGGGGCGGAGAATTCACCCCTCCACTTT.